The present entry profiles one TCR beta chain with its context. The data were taken from a study of blood T cell repertoires in COVID-19. Germline lookup yields CDR1 LGHDT and CDR2 YNNKEL (reference sequence). This CDR3 has 14 residues. Trimming left V 3 bases short and J 7 bases short, with 13 bases between. Clones were sequenced by immunoSEQ multiplex PCR, and TCRdb holds only the in-frame ones, with some missing. The sample has roughly 150,000 clones, approximately 85% seen once. The chain links TRBV3-1 (or the pseudogene TRBV3-2) to TRBJ2-1; D might be TRBD2 (6 bases). Specimen: peripheral blood. The receptor was isolated from a man aged 50-59 years with acute or convalescent COVID-19. In DNA form, the CDR3 reads TGTGCCAGCAGCCATCGGGAGCCCGTTAATGAGCAGTTCTTC. Encoded protein: CASSHREPVNEQFF.